This T cell receptor (beta chain) stems from a study of shared clonotypes between healthy human individuals. This table comes from immunoSEQ multiplex PCR, and its TCRdb copy is limited to in-frame clones, with some not included. Of about 340,000 clones listed, 73% were seen once; the top ten hold 8% to 13%. The V gene's germline CDR1 is SNHLY and CDR2 FYNNEI. Trimming shortened V by 0 bases and J by 4 bases, and 1 base separated the two germline ends. This CDR3 spans 12 amino acids. Sequenced: memory CD4+ T cells sorted from blood. The sample's subset: CD45RA-negative fraction. The genes are TRBV2 and TRBJ1-3; no clear D gene. The sequence came from a man younger than 45 in good health. This CDR3 is CASSEAGNTIYF. CDR3 coding DNA: TGTGCCAGCAGTGAAGCCGGAAACACCATATATTTT.